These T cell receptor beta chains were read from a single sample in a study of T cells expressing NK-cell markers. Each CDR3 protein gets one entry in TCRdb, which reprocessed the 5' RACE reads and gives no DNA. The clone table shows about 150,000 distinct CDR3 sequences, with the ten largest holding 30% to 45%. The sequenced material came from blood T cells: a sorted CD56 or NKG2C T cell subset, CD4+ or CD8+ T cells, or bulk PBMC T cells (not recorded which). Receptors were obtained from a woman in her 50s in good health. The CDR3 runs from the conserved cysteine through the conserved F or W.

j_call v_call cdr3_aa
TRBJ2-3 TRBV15 CATTFREQITTDTQYF
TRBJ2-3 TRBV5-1 CASSLTAGGSDTQYF
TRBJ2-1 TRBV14 CASSEWTGGNTLNEQFF
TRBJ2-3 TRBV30 CALHAGTSLTDTQYF
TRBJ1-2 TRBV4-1 CASSSPGTGTAGGYTF
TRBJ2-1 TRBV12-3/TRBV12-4 CASSLLDFKYNEQFF
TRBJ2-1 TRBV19 CASSRGGVYNEQFF
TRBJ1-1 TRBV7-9 CASSGGTGGTEAFF
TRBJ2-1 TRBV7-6 CASSQEIRESNNEQFF
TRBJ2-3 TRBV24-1 CATSDMDRNTDTQYF
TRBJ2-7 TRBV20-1 CSARDRETSDINEQYF
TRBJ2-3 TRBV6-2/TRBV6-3 CASSTLMATPSLITDTQYF
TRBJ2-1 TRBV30 CAWSVSSFGQFF
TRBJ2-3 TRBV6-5 CASSYSVTDTQYF
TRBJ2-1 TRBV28 CANGGSGLAGEQFF
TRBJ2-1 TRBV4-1 CASRPGLAVYNEQFF
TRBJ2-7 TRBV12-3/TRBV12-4 CASSLTLAGHEQYF
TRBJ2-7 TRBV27 CASSRGTSGNEQYF
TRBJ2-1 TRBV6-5 CASSPGLAGREQFF
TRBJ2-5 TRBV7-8 CASSLGPAGGETQYF
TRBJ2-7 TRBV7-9 CASRAPTSQHTYEQYF
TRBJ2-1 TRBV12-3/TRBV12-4 CASSLGISPDEQFF
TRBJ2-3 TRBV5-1 CASSFRTPSTDTQYF
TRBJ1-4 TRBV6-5 CASSYSGAVNEKLFF
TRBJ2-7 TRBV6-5 CASSYGGSRYEQYF
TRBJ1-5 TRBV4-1 CASSQEQYSNQPQHF
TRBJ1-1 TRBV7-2 CASSLALPAGKNTEAFF
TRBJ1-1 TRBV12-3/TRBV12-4 CASSLASGSTEAFF
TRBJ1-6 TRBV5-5 CASSSRDRVRTPLHF
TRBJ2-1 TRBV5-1 CASSLGRAGYNEQFF
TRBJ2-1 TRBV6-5 CASSRSTAGGPNEQFF
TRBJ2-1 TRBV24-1 CATTPGWNPNNEQFF
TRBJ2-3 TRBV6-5 CASSYSIGRRTDTQYF
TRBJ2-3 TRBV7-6 CASRGTGLLQDTQYF
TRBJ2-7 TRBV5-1 CASSLNSGSYEQYF
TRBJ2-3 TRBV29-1 CSVQNVLGQPGGTDTQYF
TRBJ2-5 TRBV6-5 CASRVIGGQETQYF
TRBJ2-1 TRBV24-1 CATSDLPRTSGGEQFF
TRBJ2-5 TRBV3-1 CASSHNIGAKEETQYF
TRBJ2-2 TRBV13 CASSHSGELFF
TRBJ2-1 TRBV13 CASSRDLSNEQFF
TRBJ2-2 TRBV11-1 CASSLSLAEGTGELFF
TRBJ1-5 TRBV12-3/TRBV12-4 CASSLNEDQPQHF
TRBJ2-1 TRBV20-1 CSASALPGYNEQFF
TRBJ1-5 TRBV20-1 CSEPPGTGDMDNQPQHF
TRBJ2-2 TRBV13 CASIVAGTNTGELFF
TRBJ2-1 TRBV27 CASSLLSLAGGQNEQFF
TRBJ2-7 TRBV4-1 CASSQPSTGATYEQYF
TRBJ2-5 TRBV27 CASSLRATEAFQETQYF